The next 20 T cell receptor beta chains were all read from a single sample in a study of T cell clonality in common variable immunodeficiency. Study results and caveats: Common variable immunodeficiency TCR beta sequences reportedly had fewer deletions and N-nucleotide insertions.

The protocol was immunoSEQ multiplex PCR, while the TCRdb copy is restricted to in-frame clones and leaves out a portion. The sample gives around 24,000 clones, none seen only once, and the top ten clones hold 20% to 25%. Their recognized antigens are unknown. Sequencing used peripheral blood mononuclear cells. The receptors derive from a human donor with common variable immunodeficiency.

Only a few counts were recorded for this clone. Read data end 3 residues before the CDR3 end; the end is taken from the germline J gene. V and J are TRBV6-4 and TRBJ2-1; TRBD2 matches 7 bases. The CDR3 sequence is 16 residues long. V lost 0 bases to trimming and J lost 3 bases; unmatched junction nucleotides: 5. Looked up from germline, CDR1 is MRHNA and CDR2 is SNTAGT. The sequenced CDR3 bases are TGTGCCAGCAGTGACTCAGCGGGACCCCTCTACAATGAG. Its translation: CASSDSAGPLYNE. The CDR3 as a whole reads CASSDSAGPLYNEQFF.

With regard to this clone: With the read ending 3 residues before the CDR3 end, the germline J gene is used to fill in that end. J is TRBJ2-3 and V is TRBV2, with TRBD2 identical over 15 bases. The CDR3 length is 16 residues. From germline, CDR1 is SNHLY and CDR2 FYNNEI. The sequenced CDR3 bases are TGTGCCAGCAGTGGGGGACTAGCGGGGGGTCTGGGAACG. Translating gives CASSGGLAGGLGT. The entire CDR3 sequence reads CASSGGLAGGLGTQYF.

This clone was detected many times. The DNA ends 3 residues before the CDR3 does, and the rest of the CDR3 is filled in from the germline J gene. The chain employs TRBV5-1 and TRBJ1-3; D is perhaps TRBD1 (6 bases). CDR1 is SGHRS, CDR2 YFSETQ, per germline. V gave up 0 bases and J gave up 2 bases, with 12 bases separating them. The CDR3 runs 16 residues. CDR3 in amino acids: CASSLAGQGTGNTIYF. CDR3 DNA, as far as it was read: TGCGCCAGCAGCTTGGCCGGGCAGGGGACTGGAAACACC.

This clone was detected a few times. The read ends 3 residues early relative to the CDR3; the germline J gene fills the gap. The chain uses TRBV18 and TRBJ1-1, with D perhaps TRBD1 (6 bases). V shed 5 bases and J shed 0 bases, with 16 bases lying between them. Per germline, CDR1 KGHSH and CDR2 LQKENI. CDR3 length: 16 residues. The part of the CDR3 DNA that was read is TGTGCCAGCTCAGCAAAAGTGGACAGTTTGAACACTGAA. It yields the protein CASSAKVDSLNTE. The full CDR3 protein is CASSAKVDSLNTEAFF.

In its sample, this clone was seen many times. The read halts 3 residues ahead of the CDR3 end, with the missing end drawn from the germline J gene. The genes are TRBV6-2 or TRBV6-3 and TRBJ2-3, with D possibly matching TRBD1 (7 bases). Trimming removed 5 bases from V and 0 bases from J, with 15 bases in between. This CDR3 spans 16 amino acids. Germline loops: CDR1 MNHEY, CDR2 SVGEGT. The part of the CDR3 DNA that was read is TGTGCCAGCAGTGCCTATTCAGGGGGGAGCACAGATACG. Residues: CASSAYSGGSTDT. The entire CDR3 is CASSAYSGGSTDTQYF.

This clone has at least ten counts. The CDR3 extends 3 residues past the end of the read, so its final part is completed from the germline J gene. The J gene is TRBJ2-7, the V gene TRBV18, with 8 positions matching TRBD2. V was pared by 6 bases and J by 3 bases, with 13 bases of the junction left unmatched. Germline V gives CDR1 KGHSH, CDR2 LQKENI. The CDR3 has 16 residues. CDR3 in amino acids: CASSHPSGGLNYEQYF. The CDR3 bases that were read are TGTGCCAGCTCGCACCCGAGCGGGGGACTTAACTACGAG.

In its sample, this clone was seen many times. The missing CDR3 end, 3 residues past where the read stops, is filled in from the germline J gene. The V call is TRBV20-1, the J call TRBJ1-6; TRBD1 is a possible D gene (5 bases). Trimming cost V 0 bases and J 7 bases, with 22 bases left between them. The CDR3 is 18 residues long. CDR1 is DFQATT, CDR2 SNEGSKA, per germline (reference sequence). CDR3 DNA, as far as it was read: TGCAGTGCTAGAGATAGTCGAACAGGCTCCTCTCCAAATTCACCC. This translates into CSARDSRTGSSPNSP. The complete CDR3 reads CSARDSRTGSSPNSPLHF.

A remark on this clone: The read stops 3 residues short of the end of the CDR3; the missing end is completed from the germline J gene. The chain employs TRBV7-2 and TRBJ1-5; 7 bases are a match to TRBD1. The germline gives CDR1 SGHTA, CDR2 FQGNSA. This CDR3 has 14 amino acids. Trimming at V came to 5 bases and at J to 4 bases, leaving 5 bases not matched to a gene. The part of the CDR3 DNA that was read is TGTGCCAGCAGCCGGGACAGAGCAAATCAGCCC. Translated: CASSRDRANQP. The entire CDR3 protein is CASSRDRANQPQHF.

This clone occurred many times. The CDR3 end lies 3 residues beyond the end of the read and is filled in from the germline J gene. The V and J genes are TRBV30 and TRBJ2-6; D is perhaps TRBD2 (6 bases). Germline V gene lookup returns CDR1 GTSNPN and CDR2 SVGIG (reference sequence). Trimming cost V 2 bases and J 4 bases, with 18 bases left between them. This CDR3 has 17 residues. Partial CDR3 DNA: TGTGCCTGGAGTCGTTTATTGGAGGGGTTAGGGGCCAACGTC. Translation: CAWSRLLEGLGANV. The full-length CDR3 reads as CAWSRLLEGLGANVLTF.

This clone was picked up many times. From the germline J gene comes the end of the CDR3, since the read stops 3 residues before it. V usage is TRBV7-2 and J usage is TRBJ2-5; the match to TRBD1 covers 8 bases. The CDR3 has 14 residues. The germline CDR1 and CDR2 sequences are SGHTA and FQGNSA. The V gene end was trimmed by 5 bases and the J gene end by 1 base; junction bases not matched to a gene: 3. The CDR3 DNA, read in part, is TGTGCCAGCAGCCCGGACAGGGCCCAAGAGACC. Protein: CASSPDRAQET. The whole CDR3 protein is CASSPDRAQETQYF. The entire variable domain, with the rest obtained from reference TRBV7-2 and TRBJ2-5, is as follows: GAGVSQSPSNKVTEKGKDVELRCDPISGHTALYWYRQSLGQGLEFLIYFQGNSAPDKSGLPSDRFSAERTGGSVSTLTIQRTQQEDSAVYLCASSPDRAQETQYFGPGTRLLVL.

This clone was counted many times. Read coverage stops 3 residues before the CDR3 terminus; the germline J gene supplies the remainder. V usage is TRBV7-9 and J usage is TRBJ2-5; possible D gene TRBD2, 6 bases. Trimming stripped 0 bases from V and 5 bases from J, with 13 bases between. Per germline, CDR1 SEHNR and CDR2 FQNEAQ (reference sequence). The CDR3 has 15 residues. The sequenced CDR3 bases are TGTGCCAGCAGCTTAGCTTCGGGGAGGCGGGAGACC. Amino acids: CASSLASGRRET. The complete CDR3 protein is CASSLASGRRETQYF.

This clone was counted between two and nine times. CDR3 DNA, as far as it was read: TGTGCCAGCAGTGAGAGGCAGGGGCGCCTTACTAACTATGGC. It encodes CASSERQGRLTNYG. From start to end, the CDR3 is CASSERQGRLTNYGYTF. J is TRBJ1-2 and V is TRBV2, with D perhaps matching TRBD1 (6 bases). The sequenced fragment ends 3 residues before the CDR3 boundary, so the rest is inferred from the germline J gene. Trimming removed 3 bases at V and 0 bases at J, with 17 bases between. Germline assignment: CDR1 SNHLY and CDR2 FYNNEI. This CDR3 region has 17 residues.

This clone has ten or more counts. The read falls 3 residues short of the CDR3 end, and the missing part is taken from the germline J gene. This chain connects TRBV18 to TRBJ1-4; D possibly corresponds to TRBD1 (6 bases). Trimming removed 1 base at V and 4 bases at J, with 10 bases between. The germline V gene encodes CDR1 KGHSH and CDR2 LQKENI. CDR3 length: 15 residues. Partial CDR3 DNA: TGTGCCAGCTCACCACTAGGACAGTATAATGAAAAA. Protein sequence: CASSPLGQYNEK. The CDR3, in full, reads CASSPLGQYNEKLFF.

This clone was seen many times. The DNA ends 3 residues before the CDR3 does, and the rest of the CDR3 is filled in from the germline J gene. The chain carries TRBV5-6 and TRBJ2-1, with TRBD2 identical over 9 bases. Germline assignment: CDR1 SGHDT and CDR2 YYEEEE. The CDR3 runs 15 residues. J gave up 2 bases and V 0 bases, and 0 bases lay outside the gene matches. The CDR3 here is CASSLVAGAYNEQFF. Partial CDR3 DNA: TGTGCCAGCAGCTTGGTAGCGGGAGCCTACAATGAG.

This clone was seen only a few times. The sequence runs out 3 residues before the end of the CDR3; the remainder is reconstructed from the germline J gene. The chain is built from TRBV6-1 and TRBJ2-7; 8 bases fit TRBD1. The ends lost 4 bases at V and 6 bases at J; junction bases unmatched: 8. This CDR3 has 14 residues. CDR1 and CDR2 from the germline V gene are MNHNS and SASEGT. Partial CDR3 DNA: TGTGCCAGCAGTGGTAAGGGACAGGTGGGCGAG. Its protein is CASSGKGQVGE. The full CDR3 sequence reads CASSGKGQVGEQYF.

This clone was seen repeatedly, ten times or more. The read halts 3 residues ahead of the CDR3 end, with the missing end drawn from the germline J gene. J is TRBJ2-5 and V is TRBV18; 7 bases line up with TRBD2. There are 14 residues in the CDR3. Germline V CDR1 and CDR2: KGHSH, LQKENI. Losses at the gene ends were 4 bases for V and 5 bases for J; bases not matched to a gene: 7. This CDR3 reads CASSRGEGPETQYF. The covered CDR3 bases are TGTGCCAGCTCACGAGGGGAGGGTCCTGAGACC. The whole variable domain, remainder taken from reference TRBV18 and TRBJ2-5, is NAGVMQNPRHLVRRRGQEARLRCSPMKGHSHVYWYRQLPEEGLKFMVYLQKENIIDESGMPKERFSAEFPKEGPSILRIQQVVRGDSAAYFCASSRGEGPETQYFGPGTRLLVL.

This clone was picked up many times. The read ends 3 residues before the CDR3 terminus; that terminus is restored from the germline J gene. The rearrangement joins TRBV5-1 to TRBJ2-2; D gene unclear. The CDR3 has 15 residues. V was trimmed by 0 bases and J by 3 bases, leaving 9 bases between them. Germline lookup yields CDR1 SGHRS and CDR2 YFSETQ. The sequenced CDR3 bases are TGCGCCAGCAGCTTGGCCGTCGGTCACACCGGGGAG. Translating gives CASSLAVGHTGE. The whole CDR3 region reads CASSLAVGHTGELFF.

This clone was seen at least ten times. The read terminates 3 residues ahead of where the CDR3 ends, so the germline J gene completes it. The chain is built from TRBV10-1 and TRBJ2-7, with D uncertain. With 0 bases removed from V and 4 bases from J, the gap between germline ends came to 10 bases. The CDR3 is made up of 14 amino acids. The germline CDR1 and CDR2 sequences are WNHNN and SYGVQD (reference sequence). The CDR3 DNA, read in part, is TGCGCCAGCAGTGAGTCGCGGATACCGTACGAG. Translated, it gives CASSESRIPYE. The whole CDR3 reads CASSESRIPYEQYF.

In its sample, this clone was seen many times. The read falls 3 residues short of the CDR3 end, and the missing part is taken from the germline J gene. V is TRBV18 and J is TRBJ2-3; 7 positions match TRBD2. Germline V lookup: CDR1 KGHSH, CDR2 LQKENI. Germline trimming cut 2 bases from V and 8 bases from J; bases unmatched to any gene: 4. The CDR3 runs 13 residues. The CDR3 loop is CASSPGTMGTQYF. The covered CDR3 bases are TGTGCCAGCTCACCAGGGACTATGGGTACG.

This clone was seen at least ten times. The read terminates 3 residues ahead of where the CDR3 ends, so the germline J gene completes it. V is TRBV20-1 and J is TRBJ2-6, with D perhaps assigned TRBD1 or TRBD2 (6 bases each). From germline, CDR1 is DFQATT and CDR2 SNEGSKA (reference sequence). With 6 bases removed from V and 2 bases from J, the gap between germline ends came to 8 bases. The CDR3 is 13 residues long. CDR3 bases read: TGCAGTGCGGAGGGGGCTGGGGCCAACGTC. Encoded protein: CSAEGAGANV. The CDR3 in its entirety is CSAEGAGANVLTF.